The rows below give T cell receptor beta chains drawn from one sample of a study of T cell repertoires in cytomegalovirus infection. MiXCR was run by TCRdb on the reads, yielding one entry per CDR3 protein. The data hold around 140,000 distinct CDR3 sequences, with over 25% observed a single time. No antigen has been assigned to these receptors. The source was CD8+ T cells from cultured PBMCs, collected from culture after CMV antigen stimulation. Receptors were obtained from a human donor in good health (CMV status not recorded). Some clones in this sample may be carry-over from other donors' samples. Each CDR3 is given with its conserved first and last residue. D genes are given only for firm matches.

D gene	J gene	V gene	CDR3 protein
TRBD2	TRBJ2-5	TRBV6-2/TRBV6-3	CASSYSSGGETQYF
NA	TRBJ2-2	TRBV6-5	CASTGVNTGELFF
TRBD2	TRBJ2-7	TRBV4-1	CASSQESSGDDEQYF
TRBD1	TRBJ2-1	TRBV4-1	CASSFRGTGVGEQFF
NA	TRBJ2-7	TRBV7-9	CASSPSRDDDYEQYF
NA	TRBJ2-6	TRBV5-5	CASSLASGSGANVLTF
NA	TRBJ2-7	TRBV27	CASSLGGGYEQYF
NA	TRBJ2-1	TRBV7-3	CASSFSGGGGPYNEQFF
NA	TRBJ2-3	TRBV12-3/TRBV12-4	CASSRQEEGTDTQYF
NA	TRBJ1-1	TRBV19	CASGKTAQNTEAFF
NA	TRBJ2-7	TRBV29-1	CSVERPDSYEQYF
NA	TRBJ1-2	TRBV12-3/TRBV12-4	CVSSLANYGYTF
NA	TRBJ2-5	TRBV7-2	CASSLLTGQETQYF
NA	TRBJ1-4	TRBV28	CASSPSGANLFF
NA	TRBJ2-1	TRBV7-8	CASSLLDRGYNEQFF
TRBD1	TRBJ1-1	TRBV2	CASSDVGQVEAFF
TRBD2	TRBJ2-1	TRBV6-1	CASSDGLAVYNEQFF
TRBD1	TRBJ2-3	TRBV6-6	CASSQGASDTQYF
NA	TRBJ2-2	TRBV12-3/TRBV12-4	CASSSWGRLNTGELFF
NA	TRBJ1-4	TRBV7-9	CASSPRVRGTGEKLFF
TRBD1	TRBJ1-1	TRBV13	CASRPGQTNTEAFF
NA	TRBJ2-7	TRBV20-1	CSAKGLIEQYF
NA	TRBJ2-7	TRBV27	CASRLGYEQYF
NA	TRBJ2-3	TRBV12-3/TRBV12-4	CASSLAGSRDTQYF
TRBD1	TRBJ2-7	TRBV7-6	CASSLATGSGKYEQYF
TRBD2	TRBJ2-1	TRBV15	CATSRDLTLAGSYNEQFF
TRBD2	TRBJ2-7	TRBV7-9	CASSPTAGGTPYEQYF
NA	TRBJ2-5	TRBV6-2/TRBV6-3	CASSWGDRETQYF